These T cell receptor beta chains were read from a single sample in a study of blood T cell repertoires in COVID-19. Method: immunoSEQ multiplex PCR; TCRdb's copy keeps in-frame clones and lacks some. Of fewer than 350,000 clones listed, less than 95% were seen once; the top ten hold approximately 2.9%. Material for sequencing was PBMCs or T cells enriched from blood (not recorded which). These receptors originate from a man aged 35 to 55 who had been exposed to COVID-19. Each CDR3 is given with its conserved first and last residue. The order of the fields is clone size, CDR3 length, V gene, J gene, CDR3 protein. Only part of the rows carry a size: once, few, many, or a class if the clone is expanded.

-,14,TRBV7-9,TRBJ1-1,CASSHRDLNTEAFF
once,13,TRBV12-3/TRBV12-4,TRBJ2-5,CASSLLAGETQYF
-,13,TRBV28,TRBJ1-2,CASSTSGYSGYTF
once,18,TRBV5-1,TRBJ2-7,CASSLRSGWTSPSYEQYF
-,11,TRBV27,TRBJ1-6,CASGTSGPLHF
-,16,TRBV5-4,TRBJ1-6,CASSLAGNSYNSPLHF
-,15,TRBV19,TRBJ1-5,CASSIRGNSNQPQHF
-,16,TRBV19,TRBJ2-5,CASSTSGTGGSETQYF
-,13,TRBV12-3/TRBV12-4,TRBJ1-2,CAILRDPLIGYTF
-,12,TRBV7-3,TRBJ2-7,CASSLKETQQYF
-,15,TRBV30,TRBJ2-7,CAWQPPGTSGYEQYF
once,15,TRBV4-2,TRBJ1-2,CASSQAWGQGEGYTF
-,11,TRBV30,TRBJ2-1,CAGTAYNEQFF
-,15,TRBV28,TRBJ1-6,CASTLGKTYNSPLHF
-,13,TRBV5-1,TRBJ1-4,CASRTGGREKLFF
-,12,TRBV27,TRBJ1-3,CASRSAGNTIYF
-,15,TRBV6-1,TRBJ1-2,CASSERSPGNYGYTF
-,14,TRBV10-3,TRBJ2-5,CAISELEGRETQYF
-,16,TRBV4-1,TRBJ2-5,CASSQLGVAGQETQYF
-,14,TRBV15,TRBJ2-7,CATSRDSGLYEQYF
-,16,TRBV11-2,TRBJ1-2,CASSLEAQGASGGYTF
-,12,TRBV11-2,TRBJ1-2,CASSLSGYGYTF
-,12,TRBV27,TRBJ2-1,CASSPTSDKQFF
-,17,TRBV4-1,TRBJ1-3,CASSLTLDRGTGNTIYF
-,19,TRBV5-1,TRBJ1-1,CASSLAGQGVKRRNTEAFF
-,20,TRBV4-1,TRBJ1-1,CASSLLPGQGHYNMNTEAFF
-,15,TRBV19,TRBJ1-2,CASSLSGTGPYGYTF
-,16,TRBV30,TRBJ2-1,CAWSSEAGGPNNEQFF
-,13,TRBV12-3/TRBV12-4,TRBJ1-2,CASSRGWAYGYTF
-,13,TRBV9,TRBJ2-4,CASSARTSHIQYF
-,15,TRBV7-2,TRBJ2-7,CASSLDNGRVGEQYF
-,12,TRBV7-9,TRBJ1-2,CASSLDRDGYTF
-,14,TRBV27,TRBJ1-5,CASSLQGVGQPQHF
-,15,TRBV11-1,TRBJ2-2,CASSLTGYLTGELFF
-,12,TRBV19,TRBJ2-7,CASTADSYEQYF
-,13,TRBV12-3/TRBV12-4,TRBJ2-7,CASTPRRGYEQYF
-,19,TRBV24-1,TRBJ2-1,CATSDSRVAGGPYYNEQFF
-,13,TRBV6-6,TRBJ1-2,CASSTGEIYGYTF
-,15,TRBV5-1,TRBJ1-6,CASSPGGLENSPLHF
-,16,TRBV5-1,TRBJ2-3,CASSSGLAGPTDTQYF
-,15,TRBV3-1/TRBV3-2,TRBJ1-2,CASSQEDRLLDGYTF
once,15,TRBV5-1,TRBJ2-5,CASSLRLAEQETQYF
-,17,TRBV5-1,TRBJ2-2,CASSLEIAGGGTGELFF
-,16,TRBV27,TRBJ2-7,CASSLSRLAGASEQYF
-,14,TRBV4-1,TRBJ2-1,CASSRTGSYNEQFF
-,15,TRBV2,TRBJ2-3,CASSELGQGGDTQYF
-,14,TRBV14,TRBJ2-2,CASSLATRTGELFF
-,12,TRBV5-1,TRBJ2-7,CASSAGGDEQYF
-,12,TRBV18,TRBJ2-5,CASSPNQETQYF
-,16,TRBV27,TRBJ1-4,CASRAGQLRTNEKLFF
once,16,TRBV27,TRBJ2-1,CASSLASGSSYNEQFF
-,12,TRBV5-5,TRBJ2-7,CASSAELYEQYF
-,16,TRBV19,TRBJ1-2,CASRTGGVQGQEGYTF
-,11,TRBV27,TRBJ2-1,CATRWADEQFF
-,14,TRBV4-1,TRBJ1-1,CASSLQVGDTEAFF
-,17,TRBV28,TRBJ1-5,CASTHGVGAGDNQPQHF
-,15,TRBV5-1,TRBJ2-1,CASSLPSVSYNEQFF
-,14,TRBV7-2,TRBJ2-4,CASSLVGTSGAQYF
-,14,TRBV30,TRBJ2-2,CAWGWTGNTGELFF